This TCR beta chain appears in the sequencing data of a study of radiotherapy plus CTLA-4 blockade in lung cancer (dated by TCRdb to 2017 to 2018). Describing the broader study: Objective responses were observed in 15% to 20% of enrolled patients, and disease control was achieved in around 30%. General findings and caveats noted by the study authors: After treatment with radiotherapy and ipilimumab, TCR clones that originated in tumors expanded in peripheral blood. Increased serum interferon-beta after radiation, together with early dynamic changes in blood T cell clones, were reported to be the strongest predictors of response.

CDR1 SGHRS and CDR2 YFSETQ are derived from the germline V gene. The germline V end is reduced by 4 bases and the J end by 3 bases; junction bases left unmatched: 0. The CDR3, cysteine through phenylalanine, is 15 amino acids long. Only CDR3 DNA remains: 45 bases, in frame from the first base. In this study, focal radiation therapy paired with CTLA-4 blockade (ipilimumab) was tested in patients who had chemo-refractory metastatic non-small-cell lung cancer. Libraries came from the immunoSEQ multiplex PCR assay. What TCRdb holds here is the immuneACCESS table cut down to in-frame rearrangements. Part of the clones is not present; checked against another copy, under half of the missing clones reflect an unresolved V gene, and the others are unexplained. This sample comprises about 95,000 clones, about 83% of them detected only once. The ten largest clones take up 0.84% of the sample. In regard to this clone: The antigen it recognizes is unknown. Base-call qualities are not available, and no considerably larger clone is one nucleotide away.

The sample was peripheral blood, taken from a patient treated with radiotherapy plus ipilimumab. The origin of this receptor is a human donor with non-small cell lung cancer who had stable disease on radiotherapy plus ipilimumab. The rearranged chain carries TRBV5-1 and TRBJ2-1; TRBD2 fits 14 bases in the junction. The CDR3 sequence is CASSGTSGGYNEQFF. The nucleotides are TGCGCCAGCAGCGGGACTAGCGGGGGCTACAATGAGCAGTTCTTC.